Shown below are 26 T cell receptor beta chains from a single sample sequenced in a study of blood T cell repertoires in COVID-19 (dated by TCRdb to between 2020 and 2021). The library came from the immunoSEQ multiplex PCR assay. TCRdb provides this immuneACCESS table in a form limited to in-frame rearrangements. Some clones are lacking; in checked studies, under half of them reflect an unresolved V gene, and why the rest are absent is not known. For this sample there are more than 150,000 clones; 85% to 90% appear just once. The ten largest make up roughly 14% of the sample. The sample comprised peripheral blood. Receptor source: a woman aged 35 to 49 with acute or convalescent COVID-19.

The V and J genes are TRBV7-9 and TRBJ2-3; 10 bases map to TRBD2. The CDR3 totals 17 residues. Germline assignment: CDR1 SEHNR and CDR2 FQNEAQ (reference sequence). After removal of 5 bases from V and 0 bases from J, the junction contained 8 bases not matched to a gene. The CDR3 region has the DNA TGTGCCAGCAGCCCCGGGACTAGCGCTTTTAGCACAGATACGCAGTATTTT. This encodes CASSPGTSAFSTDTQYF.

The gene calls are TRBV19 and TRBJ2-2; TRBD2 matches 11 bases. Losses at the gene ends were 4 bases for V and 4 bases for J; bases not matched to a gene: 11. CDR3 length equals 18 residues. From germline, CDR1 is LNHDA and CDR2 SQIVND (reference sequence). In nucleotides, the CDR3 is TGTGCCAGTAGTACCGTAGCGGGAGGGCACATTGGCACCGGGGAGCTGTTTTTT. This translates into CASSTVAGGHIGTGELFF.

The chain is built from TRBV30 and TRBJ1-5; no clear D gene. Looked up from germline, CDR1 is GTSNPN and CDR2 is SVGIG (reference sequence). The CDR3 extends over 15 amino acids. Trimming took 0 bases from V and 0 from J, leaving 9 bases between them. CDR3 nucleotide sequence: TGTGCCTGGAGTGTACGAGGAGGTAGCAATCAGCCCCAGCATTTT. This translates into CAWSVRGGSNQPQHF.

The genes are TRBV10-3 and TRBJ2-1; 8 bases fit TRBD1. The germline V gene encodes CDR1 ENHRY and CDR2 SYGVKD. J lost 7 bases, V lost 4 bases, and 9 bases had no gene match. The CDR3 extends over 15 amino acids. The CDR3 DNA reads TGTGCCATCAGTGGCCCCGGACAGGGTGCTAATGAGCAGTTCTTC. Residues: CAISGPGQGANEQFF.

This clone was seen only a few times. This rearrangement joins TRBV2 to TRBJ2-1; 10 nucleotides agree with TRBD2. The CDR3 is 15 amino acids. Germline CDR1 reads SNHLY; CDR2 reads FYNNEI. V shed 6 bases, J shed 3 bases, and the junction held 5 bases outside the gene matches. CDR3 loop: CASRERGGGYNEQFF. CDR3 nucleotide sequence: TGTGCCAGCAGAGAGCGGGGGGGCGGCTACAATGAGCAGTTCTTC.

The rearrangement joins TRBV5-4 to TRBJ2-1, with D unresolved. Germline V gene sequence: CDR1 SGHNT, CDR2 YYREEE (reference sequence). The ends were cut back, 4 bases at V and 6 bases at J, with 20 bases in the middle. The CDR3 has 16 residues. The CDR3 DNA sequence: TGTGCCAGCAGCCCTTACGACTCTCGATTTGGCAATGAGCAGTTCTTC. It translates to CASSPYDSRFGNEQFF.

This clone was seen only once. The chain recombines TRBV9 with TRBJ2-1; D possibly corresponds to TRBD2 (6 bases). The V end lost 1 base, the J end lost 2 bases, and 19 bases lay between the germline ends. This CDR3 region has 18 residues. Germline assignment: CDR1 SGDLS and CDR2 YYNGEE. Here the CDR3 reads CASSVTSRAGRTYNEQFF. CDR3 nucleotides: TGTGCCAGCAGCGTAACCTCCCGCGCGGGGAGGACCTACAATGAGCAGTTCTTC.

The chain employs TRBV3-1 (or the pseudogene TRBV3-2) and TRBJ2-4; 7 bases are a match to TRBD2. CDR1 and CDR2 (germline): LGHDT, YNNKEL (reference sequence). With V trimmed by 2 bases and J by 11 bases, 6 bases remained unmatched. The CDR3 is 13 amino acids. CDR3 DNA sequence: TGTGCCAGCAGCCAATTTGCTGGGGGGGTTCAGTACTTC. Translation gives CASSQFAGGVQYF.

This clone occurred once. The rearrangement joins TRBV5-4 to TRBJ2-2, with 13 bases lining up with TRBD2. J was trimmed by 5 bases and V by 4 bases; bases with no gene match: 8. The germline CDR1 and CDR2 sequences are SGHNT and YYREEE (reference sequence). The CDR3 runs 17 residues. The CDR3 spells CASSTGLAGVLTGELFF. CDR3 sequence (DNA): TGTGCCAGCAGCACAGGACTAGCGGGAGTCTTAACCGGGGAGCTGTTTTTT.

The CDR3 region is CASSLWANEQFF. The CDR3 nucleotides are TGTGCCAGCAGCTTATGGGCAAATGAGCAGTTCTTC. This rearrangement joins TRBV5-4 to TRBJ2-1; the D is unclear. CDR3 length equals 12 residues. Germline loops: CDR1 SGHNT, CDR2 YYREEE (reference sequence). Between the trimmed V and J ends, which lost 2 bases and 7 bases, there was a span of 7 bases.

This chain links TRBV2 with TRBJ2-3, with 11 bases identical to TRBD2. V trimming: 9 bases; J trimming: 3 bases; junction bases outside the gene matches: 5. Germline-derived CDR1 and CDR2 are SNHLY and FYNNEI. This CDR3 spans 14 amino acids. The CDR3, as DNA: TGTGCCAGTCGACTAGCGGGGACTACAGATACGCAGTATTTT. Translating it yields CASRLAGTTDTQYF.

This sequence joins TRBV19 and TRBJ1-1; TRBD1 is a possible D gene (6 bases). Trimming left V 4 bases short and J 1 base short, with 13 bases between. Germline assignment: CDR1 LNHDA and CDR2 SQIVND (reference sequence). The CDR3 consists of 15 residues. CDR3 nucleotide sequence: TGTGCCAGTAGTAGGCTCGACAGGACGAACACTGAAGCTTTCTTT. Residues: CASSRLDRTNTEAFF.

This clone was found a few times. The chain links TRBV9 to TRBJ2-1; TRBD1 matches 7 bases. The V and J ends lost 4 bases and 2 bases, in that order; junction bases with no gene match: 6. The CDR3 totals 15 residues. Germline loops: CDR1 SGDLS, CDR2 YYNGEE. CDR3 in DNA: TGTGCCAGCAGCCTCGACAGGGCCGCCTACAATGAGCAGTTCTTC. Amino acid sequence: CASSLDRAAYNEQFF. Full variable domain (remainder filled in from reference TRBV9 and TRBJ2-1): DSGVTQTPKHLITATGQRVTLRCSPRSGDLSVYWYQQSLDQGLQFLIQYYNGEERAKGNILERFSAQQFPDLHSELNLSSLELGDSALYFCASSLDRAAYNEQFFGPGTRLTVL.

This chain connects TRBV30 to TRBJ2-7, with no clear D. The ends were cut back, 5 bases at V and 2 bases at J, with 7 bases in the middle. The CDR3 has 11 residues. From germline, CDR1 is GTSNPN and CDR2 SVGIG (reference sequence). The CDR3 protein is CAWGSTYEQYF. Written as DNA, the CDR3 is TGTGCCTGGGGCAGTACCTACGAGCAGTACTTC.

The gene calls are TRBV2 and TRBJ1-4, with TRBD1 identical over 9 bases. CDR1 is SNHLY, CDR2 FYNNEI, per germline. J was trimmed by 5 bases and V by 6 bases; bases with no gene match: 4. The CDR3 contains 14 residues. CDR3 bases: TGTGCCAGCAGATACAGGGGGCAGAATGAAAAACTGTTTTTT. Translating it yields CASRYRGQNEKLFF.

The chain uses TRBV19 and TRBJ2-1; D gene unclear. The CDR3 consists of 13 residues. Trimming pared 5 bases from V and 9 bases from J, leaving 14 bases between. Germline V lookup: CDR1 LNHDA, CDR2 SQIVND (reference sequence). For the CDR3, the DNA is TGTGCCAGTAGTGCTCGTGAGTTCCGTGAGCAGTTCTTC. Its protein product is CASSAREFREQFF.

This rearrangement joins TRBV20-1 to TRBJ2-7, with D tentatively TRBD2 (5 bases). Trimming removed 3 bases at V and 5 bases at J, with 8 bases between. CDR3 length: 11 residues. CDR1 is DFQATT and CDR2 is SNEGSKA in the germline V gene (reference sequence). CDR3 sequence reads: CSARAGHEQYF. In DNA, the CDR3 is TGCAGTGCTAGGGCGGGCCACGAGCAGTACTTC.

J is TRBJ2-1 and V is TRBV11-2, with TRBD1 as a possible D gene (5 bases). The CDR3 covers 13 residues. The ends were cut back, 5 bases at V and 8 bases at J, with 13 bases in the middle. Germline assignment: CDR1 SGHAT and CDR2 FQNNGV. CDR3 region: CASSGSSRDEQFF. In nucleotides, the CDR3 is TGTGCCAGCAGCGGGTCCTCCAGGGATGAGCAGTTCTTC. Filled out from reference TRBV11-2 and TRBJ2-1, the complete variable domain reads EAGVAQSPRYKIIEKRQSVAFWCNPISGHATLYWYQQILGQGPKLLIQFQNNGVVDDSQLPKDRFSAERLKGVDSTLKIQPAKLEDSAVYLCASSGSSRDEQFFGPGTRLTVL.

This chain links TRBV28 with TRBJ2-2, with D perhaps matching TRBD2 (7 bases). Trimming pared 5 bases from V and 2 bases from J, leaving 27 bases between. The CDR3 runs to 20 residues. Germline CDR1 and CDR2: MDHEN and SYDVKM. CDR3 protein: CASSIDRSRAGAFNTGELFF. For the CDR3, the DNA is TGTGCCAGCAGTATCGACAGGTCACGCGCGGGGGCCTTTAACACCGGGGAGCTGTTTTTT.

The rearrangement links TRBV4-2 to TRBJ1-5, with D uncertain. This CDR3 comprises 15 residues. CDR1 is LGHNA, CDR2 YNFKEQ, per germline. Trimming took 0 bases from V and 3 from J, leaving 9 bases between them. The DNA of the CDR3 is TGTGCCAGCAGCCAAGAACTGGAGTTCAATCAGCCCCAGCATTTT. This gives the protein CASSQELEFNQPQHF.

A few counts support this clone. The chain links TRBV9 to TRBJ2-3, with D perhaps matching TRBD2 (6 bases). V was shortened by 0 bases and J by 2 bases, with 10 bases between the two germline ends. This CDR3 is built from 15 residues. Germline CDR1 and CDR2: SGDLS and YYNGEE. CDR3 loop: CASSVGTMDTDTQYF. The DNA for the CDR3 is TGTGCCAGCAGCGTAGGGACTATGGACACAGATACGCAGTATTTT.

The chain links TRBV19 to TRBJ1-1, with 12 bases identical to TRBD1. J lost 1 base, V lost 5 bases, and 2 bases had no gene match. The CDR3 loop spans 15 amino acids. The V gene's germline CDR1 is LNHDA and CDR2 SQIVND (reference sequence). In nucleotides, the CDR3 is TGTGCCAGTAGTCGGGACAGGGGGCGGAACACTGAAGCTTTCTTT. Protein: CASSRDRGRNTEAFF.

The chain has TRBV7-9 and TRBJ1-5; TRBD1 matches 7 bases. CDR3 size: 13 residues. V dropped 6 bases and J dropped 4; count of bases not matched to a gene: 3. CDR1 and CDR2 from the germline V gene are SEHNR and FQNEAQ (reference sequence). The CDR3 DNA reads as TGTGCCAGCAGTCCGGACAGGAATCAGCCCCAGCATTTT. It encodes CASSPDRNQPQHF.

The chain has TRBV5-1 and TRBJ1-4, with D possibly matching TRBD1 (5 bases). The length of the CDR3 is 15 residues. Deletions cut 4 bases from V and 0 bases from J, with 10 bases between. Germline CDR1 reads SGHRS; CDR2 reads YFSETQ. In nucleotides, the CDR3 is TGCGCCAGCAGCGAAGGACATTCAACTAATGAAAAACTGTTTTTT. Translation gives CASSEGHSTNEKLFF.

In DNA form, the CDR3 reads TGTGCCAGCAGCCCCGGACTAAACACCATATATTTT. Residues: CASSPGLNTIYF. The chain combines TRBV3-1 (or the pseudogene TRBV3-2) with TRBJ1-3, with D hard to call. The germline V gene has CDR1 LGHDT and CDR2 YNNKEL (reference sequence). Trimming removed 4 bases at V and 6 bases at J, with 7 bases between. The CDR3 loop spans 12 amino acids.

The chain recombines TRBV10-3 with TRBJ1-2; D gene ambiguous. The germline V gene has CDR1 ENHRY and CDR2 SYGVKD. The V end lost 6 bases, the J end lost 3 bases, and 26 bases lay between the germline ends. CDR3 length: 18 amino acids. CDR3: CAISPLRLAPASHYGYTF. CDR3 coding DNA: TGTGCCATCAGCCCCCTTCGATTAGCTCCCGCCTCTCACTATGGCTACACCTTC.